The 25 T cell receptor beta chains reported below all come from one sample, sequenced in a study of cytomegalovirus exposure and HLA in healthy donors. Only in-frame clones appear in the TCRdb table, and some are missing; sequencing was by immunoSEQ multiplex PCR. The sample has about 200,000 clones; over 65% are singletons. The specimen sequenced was PBMCs. The receptors shown here come from a young woman in good health and CMV-seronegative.

The V and J genes are TRBV14 and TRBJ1-6, with a possible D match to TRBD1 (5 bases). The germline V gene encodes CDR1 SGHDN and CDR2 FVKESK. Trimming removed 1 base at V and 13 bases at J, with 14 bases between. The CDR3 sequence is 14 residues long. CDR3 amino acids: CASSQGDPTEPLHF. In DNA form, the CDR3 reads TGTGCCAGCAGCCAAGGGGACCCCACAGAGCCCCTCCACTTT.

The chain joins TRBV12-5 to TRBJ1-5; no definite D call. The germline V and J ends were trimmed by 0 bases and 5 bases, with 2 bases remaining between them. The CDR3 consists of 12 residues. The germline V gene encodes CDR1 LGHNT and CDR2 FRNRAP. CDR3 sequence (DNA): TGTGCTAGTGGTTTGGTAGATCAGCCCCAGCATTTT. Its translation is CASGLVDQPQHF.

The rearrangement links TRBV4-1 to TRBJ2-7, with 10 nucleotides matching TRBD2. Germline V gene sequence: CDR1 MGHRA, CDR2 YSYEKL. CDR3 length: 14 amino acids. Germline trimming cut 0 bases from V and 5 bases from J; bases unmatched to any gene: 1. CDR3 protein: CASSQEGTSDEQYF. The CDR3 DNA reads TGCGCCAGCAGCCAAGAGGGGACTAGCGACGAGCAGTACTTC.

This clone has just one count. J is TRBJ1-4 and V is TRBV7-8; D gene unclear. The CDR3 sequence is 16 residues long. Trimming took off 3 bases at V and 2 bases at J, with 13 bases between the two ends. Germline-derived CDR1 and CDR2 are SGHVS and FQNEAQ. The CDR3 protein is CASSFRKISTNEKLFF. The DNA of the CDR3 is TGTGCCAGCAGCTTTCGGAAAATTTCTACTAATGAAAAACTGTTTTTT.

The chain is built from TRBV29-1 and TRBJ2-2; D remains ambiguous. V lost 5 bases and J lost 7, with 17 bases in between. The CDR3 has 14 amino acids. Germline CDR1 is SQVTM and CDR2 is ANQGSEA. DNA of the CDR3: TGCAGCGTTCGTGGCTTGCCCTACGTCGGGGAGCTGTTTTTT. Protein sequence: CSVRGLPYVGELFF.

V is TRBV10-3 and J is TRBJ1-4; TRBD1 is a possible D gene (5 bases). CDR3 size: 15 residues. From germline, CDR1 is ENHRY and CDR2 SYGVKD. V lost 8 bases to trimming and J lost 3 bases, with 16 bases between them. This CDR3 is CAIGRGKAANEKLFF. In DNA form, the CDR3 reads TGTGCCATCGGACGGGGGAAGGCGGCTAATGAAAAACTGTTTTTT.

A single count supports this clone. The genes are TRBV30 and TRBJ1-2; TRBD1 is a possible D gene (5 bases). This CDR3 contains 12 residues. The germline CDR1 and CDR2 sequences are GTSNPN and SVGIG (reference sequence). Trimming shortened V by 6 bases and J by 4 bases, and 12 bases separated the two germline ends. DNA of the CDR3: TGTGCCTGCCTCGGGGCGGGCTATGGCTACACCTTC. It encodes CACLGAGYGYTF.

This clone appeared a single time. V is TRBV28 and J is TRBJ2-7, with a possible D match to TRBD2 (6 bases). The CDR3 runs 12 residues. Germline values: CDR1 MDHEN, CDR2 SYDVKM. V was cut by 6 bases and J by 7 bases, with 13 bases left in between. CDR3 nucleotides: TGTGCCAGCAGAAAACTAGGGAGGGAGCAGTACTTC. It yields the protein CASRKLGREQYF.

The chain combines TRBV6-6 with TRBJ1-2, with D possibly being TRBD1 (5 bases). This CDR3 is built from 13 residues. V was shortened by 7 bases and J by 6 bases, with 15 bases between the two germline ends. Germline assignment: CDR1 MNHNY and CDR2 SVGAGI (reference sequence). The CDR3: CASTLNGGDGYTF. The CDR3, as DNA: TGTGCCAGCACCCTGAATGGGGGTGATGGCTACACCTTC.

This clone was detected only a few times. The chain combines TRBV13 with TRBJ1-3; maybe TRBD1 (6 bases). CDR3 length equals 15 residues. In germline, CDR1 is PRHDT, CDR2 FYEKMQ (reference sequence). V lost 5 bases and J lost 3, with 14 bases in between. The CDR3 protein is CASSRRGLDGNTIYF. In DNA form, the CDR3 reads TGTGCCAGCAGCCGCAGGGGTTTGGATGGAAACACCATATATTTT.

The chain carries TRBV28 and TRBJ1-3, with 8 positions matching TRBD1. The CDR3 spans 16 residues. The germline CDR1 and CDR2 sequences are MDHEN and SYDVKM. Germline trimming cut 6 bases from V and 0 bases from J; bases unmatched to any gene: 7. CDR3 region: CASRLSGGSSGNTIYF. The CDR3 DNA sequence: TGTGCCAGCAGGCTTTCAGGGGGCAGCTCTGGAAACACCATATATTTT.

The chain joins TRBV27 to TRBJ1-1, with D uncertain. The CDR3 has 14 amino acids. Germline V gene data show CDR1 as MNHEY and CDR2 as SMNVEV (reference sequence). Trimming removed 6 bases at V and 3 bases at J, with 14 bases between. The CDR3 nucleotides read TGTGCCAGCAGCCGAAGGGAGGTTCACACTGAAGCTTTCTTT. Protein: CASSRREVHTEAFF.

The chain links TRBV4-1 to TRBJ1-4, with a tentative D call TRBD1 (6 bases). Germline V gives CDR1 MGHRA, CDR2 YSYEKL. This CDR3 comprises 14 residues. Trimming shortened V by 4 bases and J by 8 bases, and 14 bases separated the two germline ends. The CDR3 loop reads CASSPYTGGEKLFF. In DNA form, the CDR3 reads TGCGCCAGCAGCCCGTACACCGGGGGCGAAAAACTGTTTTTT.

This chain uses TRBV29-1 with TRBJ2-1; the D is unclear. This CDR3 comprises 11 residues. CDR1 and CDR2 from the germline V gene are SQVTM and ANQGSEA. V was clipped by 6 bases and J by 4 bases, with 7 bases between them. The CDR3 spells CSVPAYNEQFF. The CDR3 DNA reads as TGCAGCGTCCCCGCTTACAATGAGCAGTTCTTC.

This chain connects TRBV7-9 to TRBJ1-1; TRBD1 matches 8 bases. CDR1 is SEHNR and CDR2 is FQNEAQ in the germline V gene (reference sequence). The CDR3 length is 15 residues. Trimming removed 5 bases from V and 4 bases from J; junction bases left unmatched: 9. For the CDR3, the DNA is TGTGCCAGCAGCGACCAGGGGGCCTCTCGCACTGAAGCTTTCTTT. It specifies CASSDQGASRTEAFF. The variable domain in full, with the rest retrieved from reference TRBV7-9 and TRBJ1-1, is DTGVSQNPRHKITKRGQNVTFRCDPISEHNRLYWYRQTLGQGPEFLTYFQNEAQLEKSRLLSDRFSAERPKGSFSTLEIQRTEQGDSAMYLCASSDQGASRTEAFFGQGTRLTVV.

The chain joins TRBV27 to TRBJ1-6, with TRBD1 as a possible D gene (5 bases). Germline V gene lookup returns CDR1 MNHEY and CDR2 SMNVEV (reference sequence). V was pared by 2 bases and J by 8 bases, with 10 bases between. This CDR3 has 14 residues. CDR3 sequence: CASSLRQGYSPLHF. In DNA, the CDR3 is TGTGCCAGCAGTTTACGGCAGGGTTATTCACCCCTCCACTTT.

The CDR3 loop reads CASSLGLPSYEQYF. DNA of the CDR3: TGTGCCAGCAGCCTGGGACTCCCCTCCTACGAGCAGTACTTC. The chain carries TRBV5-6 and TRBJ2-7; D is perhaps TRBD2 (6 bases). The CDR3 contains 14 residues. Germline CDR1 reads SGHDT; CDR2 reads YYEEEE. V dropped 4 bases and J dropped 0 bases, with 11 bases sitting between them.

Note on this clone: One junction end disagrees with the germline gene, perhaps due to a read error. The chain recombines TRBV11-2 with TRBJ2-7, with D perhaps TRBD2 (6 bases). The CDR3 runs 15 residues. CDR1 is SGHAT and CDR2 is FQNNGV in the germline V gene. Written as DNA, the CDR3 is TGTGCCAGCACCTTAGATGGGGGGAGCTCCTACGAGCAGTACTTC. It codes for CASTLDGGSSYEQYF.

The rearrangement links TRBV28 to TRBJ2-7; 7 positions agree with TRBD1. After removal of 7 bases from V and 0 bases from J, the junction contained 9 bases not matched to a gene. Germline CDR1 is MDHEN and CDR2 is SYDVKM. The CDR3 covers 15 residues. The CDR3: CASTEPGTASYEQYF. Written as DNA, the CDR3 is TGTGCCAGCACCGAACCGGGGACAGCCTCCTACGAGCAGTACTTC.

The chain joins TRBV15 to TRBJ2-1, with TRBD2 matching over 9 bases. This CDR3 has 17 amino acids. CDR1 and CDR2 from the germline V gene are LNHNV and YYDKDF (reference sequence). With 5 bases clipped from V and 4 bases from J, the junction kept 12 bases outside the gene matches. CDR3 nucleotides: TGTGCCACCAGCCCCTGGGGAGCGGGGGGAGATTACAATGAGCAGTTCTTC. It translates to CATSPWGAGGDYNEQFF.

V is TRBV5-1 and J is TRBJ2-5, with 12 positions matching TRBD2. This CDR3 comprises 18 residues. Losses at the gene ends were 4 bases for V and 1 base for J; bases not matched to a gene: 11. Germline loops: CDR1 SGHRS, CDR2 YFSETQ. The CDR3: CASSPSPPSGGGQETQYF. The CDR3 nucleotides read TGCGCCAGCAGCCCCAGTCCTCCTAGCGGGGGGGGCCAAGAGACCCAGTACTTC.

The chain has TRBV30 and TRBJ2-1; no clear D gene. There are 12 residues in the CDR3. Trimming removed 2 bases at V and 9 bases at J, with 11 bases between. Per the germline V gene, CDR1 is GTSNPN and CDR2 is SVGIG (reference sequence). In nucleotides, the CDR3 is TGTGCCTGGAGTCCCTCGAGTGGTGAGCAGTTCTTC. It yields the protein CAWSPSSGEQFF. Looking up the rest from reference TRBV30 and TRBJ2-1 gives the full variable domain: SQTIHQWPATLVQPVGSPLSLECTVEGTSNPNLYWYRQAAGRGLQLLFYSVGIGQISSEVPQNLSASRPQDRQFILSSKKLLLSDSGFYLCAWSPSSGEQFFGPGTRLTVL.

The chain employs TRBV9 and TRBJ2-3; D is uncertain. In germline, CDR1 is SGDLS, CDR2 YYNGEE. The CDR3 length is 15 residues. Trimming pared 3 bases from V and 0 bases from J, leaving 11 bases between. The CDR3, as DNA: TGTGCCAGCAGCGATAGTAGGTTTAGCACAGATACGCAGTATTTT. Translated, it gives CASSDSRFSTDTQYF.

CDR3 in DNA: TGTGCCAGCAGTACGGAGGGCTACGAGCAGTACTTC. It encodes CASSTEGYEQYF. V gene TRBV6-1 combines with J gene TRBJ2-7; possibly TRBD2 for D (6 bases). CDR1 is MNHNS and CDR2 is SASEGT in the germline V gene. The V end was cut by 5 bases, the J end by 3 bases, with 8 bases between. The CDR3 runs to 12 residues.

The chain is built from TRBV11-2 and TRBJ1-6, with 8 bases lining up with TRBD1. Germline CDR1 reads SGHAT; CDR2 reads FQNNGV. Trimming removed 5 bases from V and 7 bases from J; junction bases left unmatched: 16. The CDR3 spans 18 residues. The CDR3 protein is CASSLRDRGGLGNSPLHF. The DNA of the CDR3 is TGTGCCAGCAGCCTACGTGACAGGGGCGGCTTAGGGAATTCACCCCTCCACTTT.